This record covers a single T cell receptor (beta chain). This clone has a single count. Its antigen target is currently unknown. The input lacks base qualities; no much larger clone sits a single base away. This record comes from a study of blood T cell repertoires in COVID-19 (TCRdb year 2020). Study-wide context: Collaborator samples came from the United States, Italy and Spain and covered acute and convalescent phases of COVID-19. Samples were obtained from the ongoing ImmuneRACE study (first 160 participants) and from about 1,300 subjects provided by 6 global collaborators. HLA class I and class II types, where available, came from metadata supplied by the sample provider rather than from assay-based typing. Sample metadata almost always included a de-identified subject ID, COVID-19 status, age in years and sex. A freely available public database, intended as a resource for researchers studying the immune response to SARS-CoV-2, is where the repertoires were released. The material from the prospective study consisted of cDNA or gDNA derived from T cells, B-cell-depleted T cells, or PBMCs. The dataset comprised deeply sampled blood TCRbeta repertoires from subjects exposed to, actively infected with, or recovered from COVID-19. Study-wide findings and limitations: The quantity of clinical and demographic metadata differed by source and by participant and was supplied without curation.

The CDR3 starts with the cysteine, ends with the phenylalanine, and has 18 residues. Only the CDR3 DNA is retained, 54 bases long and in frame from the first base. After removal of 3 bases from V and 3 bases from J, the junction retains 14 bases not matched to a gene. According to the germline V gene, CDR1 reads LGHNT and CDR2 reads FRNRAP. Participants in the prospective study were aged about 18 to 95 years, lived in over 20 United States geographic areas, and enrolled through a virtual design. In the prospective study, participants were assigned to cohorts based on the clinical history participants reported in a screening survey and a study questionnaire. Recovered participants in ImmuneRACE Cohort 3 were defined as having two consecutive negative NP/OP PCR tests, clearance from a healthcare professional, or resolution of symptoms. Mobile phlebotomists in the prospective study collected whole blood, serum and a nasopharyngeal or oropharyngeal swab from every participant. Prospective study participants could optionally give additional blood draws and questionnaires over a roughly two-month period. Blood samples from the prospective study were shipped frozen or at room temperature prior to DNA extraction.

TCRbeta CDR3 regions were amplified from genomic DNA using the immunoSEQ Assay, a bias-controlled multiplex PCR. Under the source paper's analysis protocol: Nucleated cell counts per sample were estimated from amplification of reference gene primers within the assay. Sequence reads were collapsed and filtered to measure the absolute abundance of every unique TCRbeta CDR3 rearrangement. For each sample, productive Simpson clonality was calculated as the square root of Simpson's diversity index over productive rearrangements. Sourced from immuneACCESS, this table was stored by TCRdb with only in-frame sequences that have V and J called. A share of the clones is absent; for the studies checked, an unresolved V gene accounts for under half, and the remainder has no known explanation. V and J calls and clone size are copied from that table; D and trimming were computed from the DNA. The sample table contains some 380,000 clones; only one count was recorded for approximately 87% of them. The ten largest clones capture 1% to 1.5% of the sample.

What was sequenced was PBMCs or T cells enriched from blood (not recorded which). The sequence was obtained from a man aged 25 to 40 who had recovered from COVID-19. This chain joins TRBV12-5 to TRBJ2-4; 7 bases in the middle match TRBD1. The DNA is as follows: TGTGCTAGTGGTTTACAGACAGGGCGCTACGTCGACAAAAACATTCAGTACTTC. Translated, this is CASGLQTGRYVDKNIQYF.